This T cell receptor beta chain is from a study of OX40 agonist ivuxolimab in advanced cancers. The data were produced by immunoSEQ multiplex PCR, yet TCRdb's version contains in-frame clones alone and is incomplete. The data show over 35,000 clones, with 74% seen just once and about a fifth held by the top ten. Germline CDR1 and CDR2: SGHRS and YFSETQ. The J segment lost 4 bases and the V segment lost 1 base, leaving 9 bases of the junction unmatched. This CDR3 contains 16 residues. The chain links TRBV5-1 to TRBJ2-7, with 9 bases identical to TRBD1. This receptor was obtained from an adult with an advanced solid tumor such as melanoma, head and neck, liver or kidney cancer. Sequencing was performed on CD4+ or CD8+ T cells sorted from blood, taken in a trial of the OX40 agonist ivuxolimab. CDR3 in DNA: TGCGCCAGCAGCTTGCCCGGGACAGGGACACGGTACGAGCAGTACTTC. This gives the protein CASSLPGTGTRYEQYF.